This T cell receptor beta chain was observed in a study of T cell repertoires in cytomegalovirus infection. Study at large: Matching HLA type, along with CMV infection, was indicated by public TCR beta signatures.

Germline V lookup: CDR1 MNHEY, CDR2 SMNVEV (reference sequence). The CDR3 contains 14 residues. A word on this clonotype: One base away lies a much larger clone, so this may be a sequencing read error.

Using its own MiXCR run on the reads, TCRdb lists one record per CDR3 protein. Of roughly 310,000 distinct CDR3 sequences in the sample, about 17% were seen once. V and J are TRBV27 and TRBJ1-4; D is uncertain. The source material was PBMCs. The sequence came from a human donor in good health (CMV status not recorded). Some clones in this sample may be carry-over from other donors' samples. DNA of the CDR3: TGTGCCAGCAGACGAATTCCAACTAATGGAAAACTGTTTTTT. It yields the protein CASRRIPTNGKLFF.